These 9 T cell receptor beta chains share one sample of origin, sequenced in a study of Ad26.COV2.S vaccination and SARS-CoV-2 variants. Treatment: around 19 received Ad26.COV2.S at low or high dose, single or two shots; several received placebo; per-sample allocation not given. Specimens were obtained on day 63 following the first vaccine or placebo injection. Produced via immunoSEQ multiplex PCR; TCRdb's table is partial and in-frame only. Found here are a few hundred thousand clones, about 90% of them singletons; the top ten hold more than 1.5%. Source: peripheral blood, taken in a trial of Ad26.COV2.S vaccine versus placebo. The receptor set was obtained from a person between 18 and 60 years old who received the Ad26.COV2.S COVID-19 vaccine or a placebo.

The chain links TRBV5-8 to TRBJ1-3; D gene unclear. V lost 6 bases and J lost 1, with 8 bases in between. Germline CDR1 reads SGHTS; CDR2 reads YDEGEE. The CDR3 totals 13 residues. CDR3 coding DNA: TGTGCCAGCACAAGAGTTTCTGGAAACACCATATATTTT. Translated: CASTRVSGNTIYF. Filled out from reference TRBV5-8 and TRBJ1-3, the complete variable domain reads EAGVTQSPTHLIKTRGQQATLRCSPISGHTSVYWYQQALGLGLQFLLWYDEGEERNRGNFPPRFSGRQFPNYSSELNVNALELEDSALYLCASTRVSGNTIYFGEGSWLTVV.

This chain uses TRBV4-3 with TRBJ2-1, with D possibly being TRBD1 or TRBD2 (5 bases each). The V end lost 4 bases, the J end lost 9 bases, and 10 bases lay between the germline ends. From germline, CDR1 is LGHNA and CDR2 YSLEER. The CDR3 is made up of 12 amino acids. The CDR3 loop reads CASSPDGGEQFF. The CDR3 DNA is TGCGCCAGCAGCCCAGATGGGGGTGAGCAGTTCTTC.

CDR3: CASSSTGGEYTEAFF. The CDR3, as DNA: TGTGCCAGCAGTTCTACAGGGGGCGAATACACTGAAGCTTTCTTT. This chain uses TRBV2 with TRBJ1-1; 9 nucleotides match TRBD1. V gave up 5 bases and J gave up 3 bases; unmatched junction bases: 7. This CDR3 contains 15 residues. The germline V gene has CDR1 SNHLY and CDR2 FYNNEI.

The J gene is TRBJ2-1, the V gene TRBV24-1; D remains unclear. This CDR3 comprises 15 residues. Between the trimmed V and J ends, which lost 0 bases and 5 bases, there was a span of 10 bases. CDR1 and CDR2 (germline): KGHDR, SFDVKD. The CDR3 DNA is TGTGCCACCAGTGATTTGTCTGAGCGAAACAATGAGCAGTTCTTC. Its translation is CATSDLSERNNEQFF.

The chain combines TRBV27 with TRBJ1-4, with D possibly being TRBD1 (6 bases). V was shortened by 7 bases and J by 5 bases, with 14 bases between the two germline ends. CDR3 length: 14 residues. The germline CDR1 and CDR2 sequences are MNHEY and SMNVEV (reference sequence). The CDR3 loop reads CASTAGGLNEKLFF. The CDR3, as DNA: TGTGCCAGCACTGCCGGGGGGCTCAATGAAAAACTGTTTTTT.

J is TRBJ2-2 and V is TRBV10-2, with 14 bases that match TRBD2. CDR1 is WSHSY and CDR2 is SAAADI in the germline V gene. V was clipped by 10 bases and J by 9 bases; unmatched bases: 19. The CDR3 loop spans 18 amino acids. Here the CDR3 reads CATTGLAGAERAGRELFF. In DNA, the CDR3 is TGCGCCACTACGGGACTAGCGGGGGCCGAACGAGCGGGCAGGGAGCTGTTTTTT.

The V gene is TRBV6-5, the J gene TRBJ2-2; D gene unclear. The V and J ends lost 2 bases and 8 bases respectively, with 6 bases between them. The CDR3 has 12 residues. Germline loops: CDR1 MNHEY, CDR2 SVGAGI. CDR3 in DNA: TGTGCCAGCAGTTACCACCAGGGGGAGCTGTTTTTT. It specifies CASSYHQGELFF.

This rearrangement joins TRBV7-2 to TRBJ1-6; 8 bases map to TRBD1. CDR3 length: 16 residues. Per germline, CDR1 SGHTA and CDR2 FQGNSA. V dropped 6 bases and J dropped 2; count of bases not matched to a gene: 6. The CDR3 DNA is TGTGCCAGCAGGTTACAGGGGGAGGCCTATAATTCACCCCTCCACTTT. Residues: CASRLQGEAYNSPLHF.

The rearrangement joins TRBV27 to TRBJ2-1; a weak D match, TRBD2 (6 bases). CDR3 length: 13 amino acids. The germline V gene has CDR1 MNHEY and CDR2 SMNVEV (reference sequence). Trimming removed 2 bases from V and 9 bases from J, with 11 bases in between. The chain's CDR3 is CASSLISGSEQFF. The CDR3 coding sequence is TGTGCCAGCAGTTTAATATCCGGGAGTGAGCAGTTCTTC.